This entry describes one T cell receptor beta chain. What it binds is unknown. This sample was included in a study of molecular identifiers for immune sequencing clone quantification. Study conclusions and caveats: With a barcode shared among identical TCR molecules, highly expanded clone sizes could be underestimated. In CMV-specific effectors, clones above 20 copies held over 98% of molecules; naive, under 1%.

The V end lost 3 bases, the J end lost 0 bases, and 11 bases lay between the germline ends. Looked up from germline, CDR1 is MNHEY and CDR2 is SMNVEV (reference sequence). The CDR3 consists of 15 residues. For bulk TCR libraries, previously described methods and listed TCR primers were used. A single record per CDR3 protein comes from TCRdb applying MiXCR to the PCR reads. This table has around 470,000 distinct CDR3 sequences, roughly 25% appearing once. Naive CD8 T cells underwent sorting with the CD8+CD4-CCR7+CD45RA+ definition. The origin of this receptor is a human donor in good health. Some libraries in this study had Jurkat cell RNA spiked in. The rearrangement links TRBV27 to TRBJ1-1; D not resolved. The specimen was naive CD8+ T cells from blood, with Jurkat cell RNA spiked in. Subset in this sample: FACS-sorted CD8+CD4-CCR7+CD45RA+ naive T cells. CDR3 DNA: TGTGCCAGCAGTTTTAGGGATAGTATGAACACTGAAGCTTTCTTT. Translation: CASSFRDSMNTEAFF.